Following are 26 T cell receptor beta chains from one sample sequenced in a study of blood T cell repertoires in COVID-19. Only in-frame clones appear in the TCRdb table, and some are missing; sequencing was by immunoSEQ multiplex PCR. Of a few hundred thousand clones listed, 70% to 90% were seen once; the top ten hold more than 10%. The sequenced sample consisted of peripheral blood. These receptors came from a woman younger than 35 who had recovered from COVID-19.

The rearrangement uses TRBV27 and TRBJ1-1; D uncertain. CDR3 length: 11 amino acids. Germline CDR1 and CDR2: MNHEY and SMNVEV (reference sequence). V was shortened by 2 bases and J by 8 bases, with 6 bases between the two germline ends. Here the CDR3 DNA reads TGTGCCAGCAGTTTAGGACTGGAAGCTTTCTTT. This gives the protein CASSLGLEAFF.

This chain uses TRBV19 with TRBJ1-5; 9 bases are a match to TRBD1. Germline V CDR1 and CDR2: LNHDA, SQIVND (reference sequence). V lost 5 bases, J lost 6 bases, and 8 bases stayed unmatched. CDR3 size: 15 residues. CDR3 in DNA: TGTGCCAGTAGTGCCGGGACAGGGATCTCTCAGCCCCAGCATTTT. Protein: CASSAGTGISQPQHF.

The J gene is TRBJ2-1, the V gene TRBV6-5; D uncertain. Germline V gene data show CDR1 as MNHEY and CDR2 as SVGAGI. This CDR3 has 16 amino acids. V was pared by 4 bases and J by 0 bases, with 13 bases between. The DNA of the CDR3 is TGTGCCAGCAGTTCCGAACCCAGAAGCTCCTACAATGAGCAGTTCTTC. Its translation: CASSSEPRSSYNEQFF.

V is TRBV7-6 and J is TRBJ2-2; perhaps TRBD2 as D (6 bases). The CDR3 covers 16 residues. V was cut by 1 base and J by 0 bases, with 9 bases left in between. Germline lookup yields CDR1 SGHVS and CDR2 FNYEAQ. CDR3 nucleotides: TGTGCCAGCAGCTTAGTTAGCGGAACGAACACCGGGGAGCTGTTTTTT. Amino acid sequence: CASSLVSGTNTGELFF.

The V call is TRBV19, the J call TRBJ1-4; no definite D call. The ends were cut back, 6 bases at V and 0 bases at J, with 11 bases in the middle. CDR1 is LNHDA and CDR2 is SQIVND in the germline V gene (reference sequence). The CDR3 consists of 15 residues. The CDR3 loop is CASRGYRTTNEKLFF. The CDR3 nucleotides read TGTGCCAGTAGAGGCTACAGAACAACTAATGAAAAACTGTTTTTT.

The CDR3 reads CASSRLQGENEKLFF. CDR3 DNA sequence: TGTGCCAGCAGCCGCCTACAGGGAGAAAATGAAAAACTGTTTTTT. V and J are TRBV4-2 and TRBJ1-4; D may be TRBD1 (6 bases). Germline CDR1 reads LGHNA; CDR2 reads YNFKEQ. There are 15 residues in the CDR3. V shed 4 bases and J shed 5 bases, with 14 bases lying between them.

The J gene is TRBJ2-1, the V gene TRBV6-2 or TRBV6-3; 7 bases fit TRBD2. V dropped 4 bases and J dropped 1; count of bases not matched to a gene: 10. This CDR3 comprises 17 residues. Germline V gene lookup returns CDR1 MNHEY and CDR2 SVGEGT. The chain's CDR3 is CASSSLSGRGSYNEQFF. The CDR3 region has the DNA TGTGCCAGCAGTTCCCTTAGCGGGCGGGGATCCTACAATGAGCAGTTCTTC.

The chain is built from TRBV19 and TRBJ2-5, with 10 bases matching TRBD2. The CDR3 length is 13 residues. CDR1 and CDR2 (germline): LNHDA, SQIVND (reference sequence). After removal of 6 bases from V and 5 bases from J, the junction contained 3 bases not matched to a gene. CDR3 in DNA: TGTGCCAGTAGAGCGGGAGGGTGGGAGACCCAGTACTTC. This codes for CASRAGGWETQYF.

The rearrangement links TRBV29-1 to TRBJ2-5, with D perhaps matching TRBD1 (5 bases). Germline values: CDR1 SQVTM, CDR2 ANQGSEA. The CDR3 has 12 residues. V was trimmed by 4 bases and J by 4 bases, leaving 10 bases between them. CDR3 amino acids: CSVVDRRETQYF. CDR3 in DNA: TGCAGCGTTGTCGACAGACGAGAGACCCAGTACTTC.

The chain is built from TRBV9 and TRBJ2-3, with TRBD1 as a possible D gene (5 bases). The germline V gene encodes CDR1 SGDLS and CDR2 YYNGEE. Trimming removed 2 bases from V and 3 bases from J, with 7 bases in between. The CDR3 is 13 amino acids. The chain's CDR3 is CASSVGQTDTQYF. The CDR3 DNA follows: TGTGCCAGCAGCGTGGGGCAAACAGATACGCAGTATTTT.

The V and J genes are TRBV7-6 and TRBJ2-3; D remains ambiguous. Germline CDR1 and CDR2: SGHVS and FNYEAQ. The CDR3 covers 11 residues. V was trimmed by 8 bases and J by 2 bases, leaving 5 bases between them. CDR3 sequence reads: CASGHTDTQYF. CDR3 nucleotide sequence: TGTGCCAGCGGGCACACAGATACGCAGTATTTT.

The chain uses TRBV7-2 and TRBJ2-2; 9 nucleotides match TRBD1. The ends lost 5 bases at V and 5 bases at J; junction bases unmatched: 12. Germline assignment: CDR1 SGHTA and CDR2 FQGNSA. The CDR3 runs 17 residues. The chain's CDR3 is CASSTQTGGKRTGELFF. In nucleotides, the CDR3 is TGTGCCAGCAGCACCCAGACAGGGGGGAAGAGAACCGGGGAGCTGTTTTTT.

The chain employs TRBV4-3 and TRBJ1-3, with D tentatively TRBD1 (6 bases). The germline CDR1 and CDR2 sequences are LGHNA and YSLEER. The CDR3 runs to 16 residues. With 4 bases removed from V and 8 bases from J, the gap between germline ends came to 21 bases. CDR3 coding DNA: TGCGCCAGCAGCCGATCTCTACAGGGAGCCCAGGACACCATATATTTT. This gives the protein CASSRSLQGAQDTIYF.

V gene TRBV15 combines with J gene TRBJ1-5; D perhaps matches TRBD1 (5 bases). This CDR3 has 14 residues. The germline V gene encodes CDR1 LNHNV and CDR2 YYDKDF (reference sequence). V lost 5 bases and J 4 bases, leaving 12 bases between the germline ends. The CDR3 is CATSRLGGNQPQHF. The CDR3 DNA reads as TGTGCCACCAGCCGCCTCGGGGGGAATCAGCCCCAGCATTTT.

J is TRBJ2-7 and V is TRBV4-2; 8 nucleotides line up with TRBD2. The CDR3 totals 15 residues. Germline loops: CDR1 LGHNA, CDR2 YNFKEQ. J gave up 1 base and V 3 bases, and 5 bases lay outside the gene matches. DNA for the CDR3: TGTGCCAGCAGCCAGGAACTAGCGGTTTCCTACGAGCAGTACTTC. Encoded protein: CASSQELAVSYEQYF.

CDR3 sequence: CASSLLAATGELFF. Here the CDR3 DNA reads TGTGCCAGCAGCTTACTAGCGGCCACCGGGGAGCTGTTTTTT. This chain links TRBV7-3 with TRBJ2-2, with 7 nucleotides matching TRBD2. V dropped 2 bases and J dropped 4; count of bases not matched to a gene: 1. Germline CDR1 reads SGHTA; CDR2 reads FQGTGA. This CDR3 is built from 14 residues.

The rearrangement joins TRBV5-5 to TRBJ2-7, with D perhaps matching TRBD1 (7 bases). The V and J ends lost 0 bases and 2 bases respectively, with 12 bases between them. The CDR3 covers 15 residues. In germline, CDR1 is SGHKS, CDR2 YYEKEE (reference sequence). CDR3 DNA: TGTGCCAGCAGCTTGGGGCAGGGGGGACCCTACGAGCAGTACTTC. Protein sequence: CASSLGQGGPYEQYF.

This rearrangement joins TRBV11-2 to TRBJ1-1, with no clear D. The CDR3 extends over 14 amino acids. The V end was cut by 2 bases, the J end by 1 base, with 8 bases between. Looked up from germline, CDR1 is SGHAT and CDR2 is FQNNGV. The CDR3 loop is CASSLLQPNTEAFF. In DNA, the CDR3 is TGTGCCAGCAGCTTACTACAGCCGAACACTGAAGCTTTCTTT.

The chain is built from TRBV30 and TRBJ1-5; 7 bases match TRBD1. Germline loops: CDR1 GTSNPN, CDR2 SVGIG (reference sequence). The CDR3 runs 14 residues. The V segment lost 1 base and the J segment 6 bases; nucleotides outside the gene matches: 6. As DNA, the CDR3 is TGTGCCTGGAGTGAGGGGTCAGGGGGTCAGCCCCAGCATTTT. Protein: CAWSEGSGGQPQHF.

The chain combines TRBV10-3 with TRBJ1-2; 7 bases fit TRBD1. The trim removed 0 bases at V and 3 bases at J, leaving 4 bases unmatched. This CDR3 is 15 amino acids long. Germline lookup yields CDR1 ENHRY and CDR2 SYGVKD. CDR3 protein: CAISESPDRDYGYTF. CDR3 bases: TGTGCCATCAGTGAGTCGCCTGACAGGGACTATGGCTACACCTTC.

V and J are TRBV6-5 and TRBJ2-3; D is possibly TRBD2 (6 bases). Trimming left V 2 bases short and J 1 base short, with 10 bases between. Looked up from germline, CDR1 is MNHEY and CDR2 is SVGAGI. The CDR3 extends over 15 amino acids. The CDR3 sequence: CASSYEAGGTDTQYF. CDR3 coding DNA: TGTGCCAGCAGTTACGAAGCGGGTGGCACAGATACGCAGTATTTT.

J is TRBJ2-2 and V is TRBV7-3; 8 nucleotides agree with TRBD2. Germline loops: CDR1 SGHTA, CDR2 FQGTGA. The V gene end was trimmed by 2 bases and the J gene end by 6 bases; junction bases not matched to a gene: 8. The CDR3 covers 16 residues. CDR3 in amino acids: CASSLLSGSIAGELFF. The CDR3 DNA follows: TGTGCCAGCAGCTTACTCAGCGGGAGTATCGCCGGGGAGCTGTTTTTT. Complete variable domain (other parts from reference TRBV7-3 and TRBJ2-2): GAGVSQTPSNKVTEKGKYVELRCDPISGHTALYWYRQSLGQGPEFLIYFQGTGAADDSGLPNDRFFAVRPEGSVSTLKIQRTERGDSAVYLCASSLLSGSIAGELFFGEGSRLTVL.

J is TRBJ2-2 and V is TRBV11-1; possible D gene TRBD1, 5 bases. V was cut by 2 bases and J by 4 bases, with 11 bases left in between. CDR1 and CDR2 (germline): SGHAT, FQDESV (reference sequence). The length of the CDR3 is 15 residues. The CDR3 DNA reads TGTGCCAGCAGCTTATATGGCAGGGCCACCGGGGAGCTGTTTTTT. Amino acid sequence: CASSLYGRATGELFF.

The chain has TRBV29-1 and TRBJ2-7; 13 bases map to TRBD2. Per the germline V gene, CDR1 is SQVTM and CDR2 is ANQGSEA. This CDR3 is built from 14 residues. Trimming removed 7 bases from V and 3 bases from J; junction bases left unmatched: 6. The chain's CDR3 is CSAGLAGEIYEQYF. The CDR3 DNA follows: TGCAGCGCTGGACTAGCGGGAGAGATCTACGAGCAGTACTTC.

The genes are TRBV6-6 and TRBJ1-5; no clear D gene. Germline V gene sequence: CDR1 MNHNY, CDR2 SVGAGI (reference sequence). The CDR3 is 16 amino acids. The ends were cut back, 2 bases at V and 0 bases at J, with 11 bases in the middle. CDR3 loop: CASSYRQTYSNQPQHF. The CDR3 DNA follows: TGTGCCAGCAGTTACAGGCAGACTTATAGCAATCAGCCCCAGCATTTT.

The gene calls are TRBV6-5 and TRBJ1-2, with D perhaps matching TRBD1 (6 bases). From germline, CDR1 is MNHEY and CDR2 SVGAGI. This CDR3 comprises 11 residues. With 5 bases removed from V and 5 bases from J, the gap between germline ends came to 6 bases. CDR3 sequence: CASSTGYGYTF. The DNA for the CDR3 is TGTGCCAGCAGTACAGGGTATGGCTACACCTTC.